A single sample is the source of the 14 T cell receptor beta chains below, sequenced in a study of OX40 agonist ivuxolimab in advanced cancers. The assay was immunoSEQ multiplex PCR, and TCRdb's table has in-frame clones only and misses some. The table has over 70,000 clones, around 86% seen once. This sample comprised CD4+ or CD8+ T cells sorted from blood, obtained in a trial of the OX40 agonist ivuxolimab. The receptors stem from an adult with an advanced solid tumor such as melanoma, head and neck, liver or kidney cancer.

The chain uses TRBV27 and TRBJ1-1, with a weak D call TRBD1 (6 bases). Trimming left V 4 bases short and J 1 base short, with 22 bases between. Germline assignment: CDR1 MNHEY and CDR2 SMNVEV (reference sequence). CDR3 length: 18 residues. The CDR3 region is CASSSQPWGLTSNTEAFF. In nucleotides, the CDR3 is TGTGCCAGCAGTTCCCAGCCCTGGGGGCTTACGTCGAACACTGAAGCTTTCTTT.

The rearrangement uses TRBV6-4 and TRBJ2-1; tentatively, D is TRBD2 (6 bases). V lost 7 bases, J lost 9 bases, and 16 bases lay in between. The CDR3 spans 13 residues. Germline-derived CDR1 and CDR2 are MRHNA and SNTAGT. This chain's CDR3 is CASTPDGGGEQFF. CDR3 DNA: TGTGCCAGCACCCCTGACGGGGGAGGTGAGCAGTTCTTC.

The chain uses TRBV14 and TRBJ2-4; the match to TRBD2 covers 7 bases. The ends lost 0 bases at V and 1 base at J; junction bases unmatched: 3. CDR1 SGHDN and CDR2 FVKESK come from the germline V gene. The CDR3 runs to 16 residues. The CDR3 DNA is TGTGCCAGCAGCCAAGAGGTGGGAGGGGCCAAAAACATTCAGTACTTC. Its protein is CASSQEVGGAKNIQYF.

The rearrangement links TRBV18 to TRBJ1-2; 7 positions agree with TRBD1. This CDR3 has 15 residues. With 0 bases clipped from V and 3 bases from J, the junction kept 4 bases outside the gene matches. Looked up from germline, CDR1 is KGHSH and CDR2 is LQKENI. CDR3 residues: CASSPPRQGDYGYTF. The CDR3 DNA sequence: TGTGCCAGCTCACCACCCCGACAGGGTGACTATGGCTACACCTTC.

This chain uses TRBV18 with TRBJ2-7; 11 nucleotides match TRBD2. CDR1 and CDR2 from the germline V gene are KGHSH and LQKENI. V shed 3 bases and J 6 bases; nucleotides not matched to a gene: 7. The CDR3 runs to 15 residues. This CDR3 reads CASSPSSGREGEQYF. In DNA form, the CDR3 reads TGTGCCAGCTCACCGAGTAGCGGGAGGGAAGGCGAGCAGTACTTC.

This chain connects TRBV7-9 to TRBJ2-1; 9 nucleotides agree with TRBD1. The ends lost 5 bases at V and 7 bases at J; junction bases unmatched: 9. This CDR3 has 15 residues. Germline V gives CDR1 SEHNR, CDR2 FQNEAQ (reference sequence). The CDR3 is CASSHSGQGRNEQFF. In DNA form, the CDR3 reads TGTGCCAGCAGCCACTCCGGACAGGGGCGGAATGAGCAGTTCTTC. Drawing the rest from reference TRBV7-9 and TRBJ2-1, the complete variable domain is DTGVSQNPRHKITKRGQNVTFRCDPISEHNRLYWYRQTLGQGPEFLTYFQNEAQLEKSRLLSDRFSAERPKGSFSTLEIQRTEQGDSAMYLCASSHSGQGRNEQFFGPGTRLTVL.

CDR3: CASSLQDRLGSQPQHF. DNA for the CDR3: TGTGCCAGCAGCTTACAGGACAGGTTGGGTAGTCAGCCCCAGCATTTT. The chain uses TRBV5-5 and TRBJ1-5; 7 positions agree with TRBD1. The germline V gene has CDR1 SGHKS and CDR2 YYEKEE (reference sequence). V shed 2 bases, J shed 6 bases, and the junction held 11 bases outside the gene matches. The CDR3 has 16 amino acids.

The rearrangement joins TRBV4-1 to TRBJ2-7, with D perhaps TRBD2 (5 bases). Germline V gene data show CDR1 as MGHRA and CDR2 as YSYEKL. V lost 5 bases and J 3 bases, leaving 17 bases between the germline ends. This CDR3 has 15 residues. CDR3 region: CASSTGVGWGYEQYF. CDR3 coding DNA: TGCGCCAGCAGCACCGGGGTAGGGTGGGGCTACGAGCAGTACTTC.

The CDR3 loop is CASTDSSASTNEKLFF. The CDR3 region has the DNA TGTGCCAGCACTGACAGCTCGGCCTCAACTAATGAAAAACTGTTTTTT. J is TRBJ1-4 and V is TRBV2, with a weak D call TRBD1 (5 bases). The germline V gene encodes CDR1 SNHLY and CDR2 FYNNEI. Trimming removed 7 bases at V and 0 bases at J, with 15 bases between. There are 16 residues in the CDR3. Filled out from reference TRBV2 and TRBJ1-4, the complete variable domain reads EPEVTQTPSHQVTQMGQEVILRCVPISNHLYFYWYRQILGQKVEFLVSFYNNEISEKSEIFDDQFSVERPDGSNFTLKIRSTKLEDSAMYFCASTDSSASTNEKLFFGSGTQLSVL.

The gene calls are TRBV11-2 and TRBJ2-4; 8 positions match TRBD1. Germline-derived CDR1 and CDR2 are SGHAT and FQNNGV. J lost 5 bases, V lost 5 bases, and 2 bases had no gene match. CDR3 length: 13 residues. Here the CDR3 reads CASSQGAENIQYF. The CDR3 bases are TGTGCCAGCAGCCAGGGGGCTGAAAACATTCAGTACTTC.

On this clone: In the same sample, other DNA sequences code for this CDR3. The genes are TRBV19 and TRBJ2-3; D uncertain. V was pared by 5 bases and J by 0 bases, with 3 bases between. CDR1 is LNHDA and CDR2 is SQIVND in the germline V gene (reference sequence). This CDR3 contains 12 residues. The CDR3 region is CASSPSTDTQYF. CDR3 nucleotides: TGTGCCAGTAGTCCTAGCACAGATACGCAGTATTTT.

This chain links TRBV6-1 with TRBJ1-5; TRBD1 agrees at 7 bases. The CDR3 length is 15 residues. Germline V lookup: CDR1 MNHNS, CDR2 SASEGT. The V gene end was trimmed by 2 bases and the J gene end by 3 bases; junction bases not matched to a gene: 4. The CDR3 DNA sequence: TGTGCCAGCAGTGAATTAGGACAGGACAATCAGCCCCAGCATTTT. Translated, it gives CASSELGQDNQPQHF.

Notes on this clone: The same CDR3 is also encoded by other DNA sequences in this sample. The chain uses TRBV4-3 and TRBJ2-7, with 8 bases fitting TRBD1. The CDR3 totals 14 residues. J lost 4 bases, V lost 1 base, and 3 bases had no gene match. The germline CDR1 and CDR2 sequences are LGHNA and YSLEER. The CDR3 spells CASSQGTGRYEQYF. CDR3 DNA: TGCGCCAGCAGCCAAGGGACAGGGAGATACGAGCAGTACTTC.

CDR3 DNA sequence: TGTGCCTGGAGTGGAGTACTATCGAGGGGCTACACCTTC. This gives the protein CAWSGVLSRGYTF. The chain combines TRBV30 with TRBJ1-2, with D unclear. The length of the CDR3 is 13 residues. CDR1 is GTSNPN and CDR2 is SVGIG in the germline V gene (reference sequence). Deletions cut 1 base from V and 8 bases from J, with 14 bases between.